This entry features one T cell receptor (beta chain) sequence. Its antigen is still unknown. Sequencing was performed with immunoSEQ multiplex PCR; in TCRdb, only in-frame clones are kept and a portion is missing. The data hold 75,000 to 100,000 clones, with 90% observed a single time. The source of the sample is a study of T cell responses to AZD1222 COVID-19 vaccine. Notes on the study in general: Nearly half of the spike-specific TCRs reportedly recognize variant regions that carry no mutations. Baseline serology detected seropositivity in only a handful of AZD1222 recipients.

The source was peripheral blood, collected on day 0 of AZD1222 vaccination. This TCR was recovered from an adult in good health.

The CDR3: CASSARGGSSYNEQFF. For the CDR3, the DNA is TGTGCCAGCAGCGCTCGGGGGGGGAGCTCCTACAATGAGCAGTTCTTC. The chain employs TRBV11-3 and TRBJ2-1; 8 positions agree with TRBD2. V gave up 5 bases and J gave up 0 bases; unmatched junction bases: 6. CDR3 length: 16 residues. Germline-derived CDR1 and CDR2 are SGHNT and YENEEA.